This TCR beta chain was sequenced during a study of human T cells and chemical hapten exposure. Study-wide points: PT1 expanded TCR numbers rose with patch test score.

Of note for this clonotype: The antigen is undetermined.

MiXCR was run by TCRdb on the RACE reads, yielding one entry per CDR3 protein. The sample holds about 84,000 distinct CDR3 sequences, roughly a tenth seen once. Trimming left V 7 bases short and J 3 bases short, with 6 bases between. CDR3 length: 10 residues. Germline values: CDR1 DFQATT, CDR2 SNEGSKA (reference sequence). Time point given: patch test 2, 6 weeks after DPC sensitization. The treatment was: therapeutic diphenylcyclopropenone sensitization with weekly scalp DPC. Blood was drawn before each patch test was applied. Sequenced here: whole blood, sampled in connection with sensitization to the hapten diphenylcyclopropenone (DPC). This chain connects TRBV20-1 to TRBJ1-1; D remains unclear. The TCR was taken from a woman between 50 and 59 years old with alopecia areata. Some clones in this sample may be carry-over from other donors' samples. CDR3: CSVGDTEAFF. Written as DNA, the CDR3 is TGCAGTGTCGGGGACACTGAAGCTTTCTTT.